A selection of T cell receptor beta chains follows, all from one sample in a study of blood T cell repertoires in COVID-19. Method: immunoSEQ multiplex PCR; TCRdb's copy keeps in-frame clones and lacks some. The data show approximately 300,000 clones, approximately 91% seen once. Sequenced input: PBMCs or T cells enriched from blood (not recorded which). All receptors come from a man aged 55 to 70 who had recovered from COVID-19. Each CDR3 is given with its conserved first and last residue. D genes are given only for firm matches. Clone size is given for some rows only: seen once, a few or many times, or a class if the clone is expanded.

d_call	clone_size	v_call	j_call	cdr3_aa	cdr3_nt
NA	NA	TRBV7-2	TRBJ1-1	CASNLGGNTEAFF	TGTGCCAGCAACCTCGGGGGGAACACTGAAGCTTTCTTT
TRBD2	NA	TRBV7-9	TRBJ2-1	CASSLVVAGGSYNEQFF	TGTGCCAGCAGCTTAGTAGTAGCGGGAGGCTCCTACAATGAGCAGTTCTTC
TRBD1	NA	TRBV27	TRBJ2-2	CASKTGGVGTGELFF	TGTGCCAGCAAGACAGGGGGCGTAGGCACCGGGGAGCTGTTTTTT
NA	NA	TRBV10-3	TRBJ1-1	CAISKRTDTEAFF	TGTGCCATCAGTAAACGGACAGATACTGAAGCTTTCTTT
NA	NA	TRBV5-1	TRBJ2-3	CASSLAGEGTDTQYF	TGCGCCAGCAGCTTGGCGGGAGAGGGCACAGATACGCAGTATTTT
NA	NA	TRBV6-5	TRBJ2-7	CASASGSLLYEQYF	TGTGCCAGCGCAAGCGGAAGTTTGCTGTACGAGCAGTACTTC
NA	NA	TRBV28	TRBJ2-7	CATTATSYEQYF	TGTGCCACCACAGCCACTTCGTACGAGCAGTACTTC
TRBD1	NA	TRBV11-2	TRBJ1-6	CASSPQGDIHNSPLHF	TGTGCCAGCAGCCCCCAGGGGGACATCCATAATTCACCCCTCCACTTT
NA	NA	TRBV6-1	TRBJ2-5	CASRVTETQYF	TGTGCCAGCAGAGTAACTGAGACCCAGTACTTC
NA	NA	TRBV5-1	TRBJ1-1	CASREDLYTEAFF	TGCGCCAGCAGGGAGGACTTATACACTGAAGCTTTCTTT
TRBD1	NA	TRBV19	TRBJ1-4	CASKADRARGNQEKLFF	TGTGCCAGTAAGGCGGACAGGGCCCGGGGGAATCAAGAAAAACTGTTTTTT
TRBD1	NA	TRBV11-2	TRBJ2-7	CASSPDRGREQYF	TGTGCCAGCAGTCCGGACAGGGGGCGCGAGCAGTACTTC
NA	NA	TRBV7-9	TRBJ2-7	CASSPQKRMSEQYF	TGTGCCAGCAGCCCCCAAAAGCGGATGAGCGAGCAGTACTTC
NA	once	TRBV9	TRBJ1-3	CASSSSIRRSGDTIYF	TGTGCCAGCAGCTCCTCAATCCGTCGCTCTGGAGACACCATATATTTT
TRBD2	once	TRBV2	TRBJ2-7	CASRTGGFTYEQYF	TGTGCCAGCAGAACGGGGGGATTCACCTACGAGCAGTACTTC
TRBD1	NA	TRBV6-5	TRBJ2-7	CASSFSGTGTSAEQYF	TGTGCCAGCAGTTTTTCCGGGACAGGGACCTCTGCCGAGCAGTACTTC
TRBD2	NA	TRBV5-6	TRBJ2-5	CASSPGLAVQETQYF	TGTGCCAGCAGCCCGGGACTAGCGGTCCAAGAGACCCAGTACTTC
NA	NA	TRBV7-9	TRBJ1-2	CASSLAQSYGYTF	TGTGCCAGCAGCTTAGCTCAATCCTATGGCTACACCTTC
NA	once	TRBV2	TRBJ1-5	CASSDRGPVSNQPQHF	TGTGCCAGCAGTGACAGGGGTCCTGTCTCTAATCAGCCCCAGCATTTT
TRBD1	NA	TRBV28	TRBJ1-5	CASYRGREPQHF	TGTGCCAGTTACAGGGGGCGGGAGCCCCAGCATTTT
NA	NA	TRBV18	TRBJ1-1	CASSPIGGGPFF	TGTGCCAGCTCACCAATTGGGGGAGGGCCTTTCTTT
NA	NA	TRBV5-5	TRBJ2-5	CASTLLSSQETQYF	TGTGCCAGCACCCTCCTTAGCAGCCAAGAGACCCAGTACTTC
NA	NA	TRBV7-2	TRBJ2-7	CASSLAWGPYEQYF	TGTGCCAGCAGCTTAGCGTGGGGGCCCTACGAGCAGTACTTC
NA	once	TRBV28	TRBJ1-6	CASSLLSGRESSYNSPLHF	TGTGCCAGCAGTTTATTATCGGGTCGGGAAAGCTCCTATAATTCACCCCTCCACTTT
NA	few	TRBV11-2	TRBJ2-5	CASSRDRSETQYF	TGTGCCAGCAGTCGAGACAGATCGGAGACCCAGTACTTC
NA	few	TRBV29-1	TRBJ2-1	CSVRQSSYNEQFF	TGCAGCGTTAGACAGAGCTCCTACAATGAGCAGTTCTTC
NA	NA	TRBV5-6	TRBJ2-1	CASRRGLIVDEQFF	TGTGCCAGCAGACGGGGTCTCATTGTCGATGAGCAGTTCTTC
TRBD2	NA	TRBV28	TRBJ2-5	CASSFGLAGEETQYF	TGTGCCAGCAGTTTCGGACTAGCGGGAGAAGAGACCCAGTACTTC
TRBD2	NA	TRBV15	TRBJ2-5	CATSRDEGYPAGGMTQYF	TGTGCCACCAGCAGAGATGAGGGGTACCCGGCGGGAGGGATGACCCAGTACTTC
NA	NA	TRBV24-1	TRBJ1-4	CATSDGGGGFGEKLFF	TGTGCCACCAGTGATGGCGGCGGGGGGTTCGGGGAAAAACTGTTTTTT
NA	NA	TRBV5-1	TRBJ1-5	CASPPAAPPLGNQPQHF	TGCGCCAGCCCCCCGGCGGCTCCCCCTCTGGGCAATCAGCCCCAGCATTTT
TRBD1	NA	TRBV18	TRBJ2-7	CASSPTDRGSLTSEQYF	TGTGCCAGCTCACCGACGGACAGGGGTAGTTTAACCTCCGAGCAGTACTTC
TRBD1	NA	TRBV30	TRBJ2-2	CAWSVSRGFTGELFF	TGTGCCTGGAGTGTCTCCAGGGGGTTTACCGGGGAGCTGTTTTTT
TRBD1	NA	TRBV29-1	TRBJ1-4	CSVIRQGTNEKLFF	TGCAGCGTTATCCGACAGGGTACTAATGAAAAACTGTTTTTT
NA	NA	TRBV5-1	TRBJ1-1	CASSAGDTVNTEAFF	TGCGCCAGCAGCGCCGGTGACACGGTGAACACTGAAGCTTTCTTT
NA	NA	TRBV11-2	TRBJ1-3	CASSTDRGNTIYF	TGTGCCAGCAGCACGGACAGAGGAAACACCATATATTTT
NA	NA	TRBV7-2	TRBJ2-1	CASSLSVAGYNEQFF	TGTGCCAGCAGCTTATCAGTCGCAGGTTACAATGAGCAGTTCTTC
NA	NA	TRBV28	TRBJ2-3	CASSFGGPRTDTQYF	TGTGCCAGCAGTTTTGGAGGTCCACGCACAGATACGCAGTATTTT
NA	NA	TRBV7-3	TRBJ2-1	CASSKPPYVEQFF	TGTGCCAGCAGCAAGCCTCCCTATGTTGAGCAGTTCTTC
NA	NA	TRBV28	TRBJ2-1	CASSLWQGGGNEQFF	TGTGCCAGCAGTTTATGGCAGGGCGGTGGCAATGAGCAGTTCTTC
NA	NA	TRBV19	TRBJ2-6	CASSIEERPTNVLTF	TGTGCCAGTAGTATAGAGGAAAGACCGACTAACGTCCTGACTTTC
TRBD2	NA	TRBV5-1	TRBJ2-7	CASSLAGGTPYEQYF	TGCGCCAGCAGCTTGGCGGGGGGGACCCCCTACGAGCAGTACTTC